Sequencing of this T cell receptor (beta chain) was carried out in a study of T cell changes during pregnancy in multiple sclerosis. The trim removed 0 bases at V and 7 bases at J, leaving 5 bases unmatched. The germline V gene has CDR1 SGHNT and CDR2 YYREEE (reference sequence). This CDR3 spans 15 amino acids. The protocol was immunoSEQ multiplex PCR, while the TCRdb copy is restricted to in-frame clones and leaves out a portion. The data hold roughly 40,000 clones, with around 90% observed a single time. The chain carries TRBV5-4 and TRBJ2-1, with 9 bases matching TRBD2. This TCR was sampled from a female donor with multiple sclerosis, enrolled in a pregnancy study. Here the sequenced sample was CD4+ T cells from peripheral blood mononuclear cells, taken in the first trimester of pregnancy. The chain's CDR3 is CASSLVGLASNEQFF. The CDR3 DNA reads TGTGCCAGCAGCTTGGTTGGACTAGCGTCGAATGAGCAGTTCTTC.